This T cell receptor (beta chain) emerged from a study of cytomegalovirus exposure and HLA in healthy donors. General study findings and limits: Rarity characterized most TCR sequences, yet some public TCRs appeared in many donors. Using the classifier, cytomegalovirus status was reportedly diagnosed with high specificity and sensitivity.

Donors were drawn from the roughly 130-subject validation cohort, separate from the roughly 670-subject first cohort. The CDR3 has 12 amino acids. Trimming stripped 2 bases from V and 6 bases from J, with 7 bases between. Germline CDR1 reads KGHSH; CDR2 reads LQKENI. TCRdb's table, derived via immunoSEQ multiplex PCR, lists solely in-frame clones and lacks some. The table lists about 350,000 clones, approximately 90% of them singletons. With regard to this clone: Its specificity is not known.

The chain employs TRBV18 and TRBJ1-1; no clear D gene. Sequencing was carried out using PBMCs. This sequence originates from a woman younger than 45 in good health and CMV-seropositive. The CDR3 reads CASSPGSPEAFF. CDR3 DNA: TGTGCCAGCTCACCAGGCAGCCCTGAAGCTTTCTTT.